A single sample gave rise to the 3 T cell receptor beta chains below, sequenced in a study of Ad26.COV2.S vaccination and SARS-CoV-2 variants (dated by TCRdb to the early 2020s). The sample's treatment or condition label is to be understood as: around 19 received Ad26.COV2.S at low or high dose, single or two shots; 5 received placebo; per-sample allocation not given. Repertoires of vaccine and placebo recipients were sequenced from samples collected on day 63 after the first injection. Receptor libraries were prepared by the immunoSEQ multiplex PCR assay. TCRdb's version of the immuneACCESS table is confined to in-frame rearrangements and falls short of the full clone set. An unresolved V gene accounts for under half of the shortfall where checked; the remainder is of unknown origin. This sample has 350,000 to 500,000 clones in its table, and 90% of those were observed once. Of the sample, approximately 4.3% is held by the ten largest clones.

Material: peripheral blood, obtained in a trial of Ad26.COV2.S vaccine versus placebo. The receptors here all came from a person aged 18-60 years who received the Ad26.COV2.S COVID-19 vaccine or a placebo.

This clone was seen ten or more times. The chain recombines TRBV7-2 with TRBJ1-5; the D is unclear. Per the germline V gene, CDR1 is SGHTA and CDR2 is FQGNSA. Trimming removed 5 bases from V and 0 bases from J, with 11 bases in between. The CDR3 contains 15 residues. DNA for the CDR3: TGTGCCAGCAGCGTGCAGAAATATAGCAATCAGCCCCAGCATTTT. Translated, it gives CASSVQKYSNQPQHF. Full variable domain (rest looked up from reference TRBV7-2 and TRBJ1-5): GAGVSQSPSNKVTEKGKDVELRCDPISGHTALYWYRQSLGQGLEFLIYFQGNSAPDKSGLPSDRFSAERTGGSVSTLTIQRTQQEDSAVYLCASSVQKYSNQPQHFGDGTRLSIL.

V gene TRBV4-3 combines with J gene TRBJ1-1; tentative D call: TRBD1 (6 bases). V lost 2 bases and J 2 bases, leaving 12 bases between the germline ends. Germline lookup yields CDR1 LGHNA and CDR2 YSLEER. This CDR3 is built from 15 residues. CDR3 loop: CASSQLAGGNTEAFF. The CDR3 DNA is TGCGCCAGCAGCCAACTAGCCGGGGGCAACACTGAAGCTTTCTTT.

This rearrangement joins TRBV11-3 to TRBJ2-2; D is possibly TRBD2 (5 bases). V lost 5 bases, J lost 3 bases, and 13 bases lay in between. The CDR3 is 15 amino acids. Per the germline V gene, CDR1 is SGHNT and CDR2 is YENEEA. Here the CDR3 DNA reads TGTGCCAGCAGCCCCAGGCCAGCGGACACCGGGGAGCTGTTTTTT. Protein: CASSPRPADTGELFF.